A selection of T cell receptor beta chains follows, all from one sample in a study of human T cells and chemical hapten exposure. In TCRdb, the RACE reads were re-called with MiXCR into one record per CDR3 protein. The sample has fewer than 85,000 distinct CDR3 sequences, 9.5% to 13% seen once. The source material was whole blood, sampled in connection with sensitization to the hapten diphenylcyclopropenone (DPC). The receptors come from a woman aged 25 to 39 with alopecia areata. Some clones in this sample may be carry-over from other donors' samples. Both conserved end residues are part of each CDR3. Each record gives: V gene, J gene, D gene, clone size, CDR3 DNA, CDR3 protein. D genes are given only for firm matches. The size entry is marked missing in some rows and otherwise reads once, few, many or a size class.

TRBV7-2	TRBJ1-4	TRBD1	NA	TGTGCCAGCAGCCCGGACAGGGGGTATGAAAAACTGTTTTTT	CASSPDRGYEKLFF
TRBV28	TRBJ2-7	NA	NA	TGTGCCAGCAGTCCAAGCGAAGGCCTCGAGCAGTACTTC	CASSPSEGLEQYF
TRBV3-1	TRBJ1-5	NA	few	TGTGCCAGCAGCGTAAACTACAGGGATCAGCCCCAGCATTTT	CASSVNYRDQPQHF
TRBV28	TRBJ1-1	NA	NA	TGTGCCAGCAGTTTTAGATCGTTAGCTTTCTTT	CASSFRSLAFF
TRBV11-2	TRBJ2-1	TRBD2	many	TGTGCCAGCAGCTTGGGACTAGTTTTCTATGAGCAGTTCTTC	CASSLGLVFYEQFF
TRBV15	TRBJ2-5	NA	many	TGTGCCACCAGCAGAAGTGACAGACGCCTCCCAGAGACCCAGTACTTC	CATSRSDRRLPETQYF
TRBV4-2	TRBJ1-4	TRBD1	many	TGTGCCAGCAGCCAAGAGTCAGCACAGGGGCATAATGAAAAACTGTTTTTT	CASSQESAQGHNEKLFF
TRBV20-1	TRBJ2-1	TRBD2	few	TGCAGTGCTAGCCATAATAAGGCTAGCGGGAGCAATGAGCAGTTCTTC	CSASHNKASGSNEQFF
TRBV4-1	TRBJ2-7	TRBD2	many	TGCGCCAGCAGCCAAGAAATGGCGGGAGGATACGAGCAGTACTTC	CASSQEMAGGYEQYF
TRBV6-2/TRBV6-3	TRBJ2-1	TRBD2	NA	TGTGCCAGCAGTTATAGTAGCGGGAGCACCGTTGTAAAGTTCTTC	CASSYSSGSTVVKFF
TRBV5-4	TRBJ2-7	TRBD1	NA	TGTGCCAGCAGCTATGGACAGGGCTACGAGCAGTACTTC	CASSYGQGYEQYF
TRBV20-1	TRBJ2-5	TRBD2	many	TGCAGTGCCGACGGACTAGCGGGGGGCTCGACGAACCAAGAGACCCAGTACTTC	CSADGLAGGSTNQETQYF
TRBV6-6	TRBJ2-3	TRBD1	few	TGTGCCAGCAGGGCCCGGGACAGGGGAAGGGATACGCAGTATTTT	CASRARDRGRDTQYF
TRBV28	TRBJ1-5	TRBD1	many	TGTGCCAGCAGTTTGGGACAGGGTAGCCAGCCCCAGCATTTT	CASSLGQGSQPQHF
TRBV5-6	TRBJ2-7	TRBD2	NA	TGTGCCAGCAGCTTCAGAGGACTAGTCTACGAGCAGTACTTC	CASSFRGLVYEQYF
TRBV27	TRBJ1-5	NA	once	TGTGCCAGCAGCTCGATTGATAGCAATCAGCCCCAGCATTTT	CASSSIDSNQPQHF
TRBV3-1	TRBJ2-7	NA	many	TGTGCCAGCAGCCAATACCGGGACACTTCCTACGAGCAGTACTTC	CASSQYRDTSYEQYF